The clone carrying this T cell receptor beta chain was detected only a few times. Its target is unknown. These data come from a study of beta chain features in type 1 diabetes. Study-wide context: Patient and healthy donor groups were alike in age, gender and cell yields.

cDNA synthesis used the whole RNA isolate, giving expressed TCRB sequences. Reads averaged approximately 970,000 for stem cell-like memory T cell samples. Profiled with immunoSEQ multiplex PCR; TCRdb holds only in-frame clones, not every one. The sample has approximately 24,000 clones; under 50% are singletons. Sorting that relied on CD45RO/CCR7/CD25/CD127/CD95/CD27 yielded CD4+ naive, central memory, regulatory and stem cell-like memory cells. CDR1 is SGDLS and CDR2 is YYNGEE in the germline V gene. V dropped 4 bases and J dropped 6; count of bases not matched to a gene: 8. The CDR3 runs 15 residues. Regarding the study as a whole: Across all four CD4+ subsets, people with type 1 diabetes showed modestly shorter TCRB CDR3s.

The chain carries TRBV9 and TRBJ2-3; 10 positions agree with TRBD2. The receptor comes from a man in his thirties or forties with type 1 diabetes. The sample taken for sequencing was stem cell memory CD4+ T cells from blood. In DNA form, the CDR3 reads TGTGCCAGCAGCACCCGTGGGACTAGCGATGATACGCAGTATTTT. This sequence encodes CASSTRGTSDDTQYF. The full variable domain, completed using reference TRBV9 and TRBJ2-3, is DSGVTQTPKHLITATGQRVTLRCSPRSGDLSVYWYQQSLDQGLQFLIQYYNGEERAKGNILERFSAQQFPDLHSELNLSSLELGDSALYFCASSTRGTSDDTQYFGPGTRLTVL.